Below, 20 T cell receptor beta chains from the same sample are listed, as sequenced in a study of T cell responses to AZD1222 COVID-19 vaccine. Libraries were prepared by immunoSEQ multiplex PCR; TCRdb keeps only in-frame clonotypes and omits some of them. Here the sample spans tens of thousands of clones, about 90% being singletons. The input for sequencing was peripheral blood, taken on day 0 of MenACWY control vaccination. The receptors originated from an adult in good health.

The genes are TRBV6-5 and TRBJ2-2, with D possibly TRBD1 on 6 matching bases. V was trimmed by 0 bases and J by 3 bases, leaving 8 bases between them. Germline CDR1 MNHEY, CDR2 SVGAGI. CDR3 length: 15 residues. CDR3 loop: CASSYSGADTGELFF. For the CDR3, the DNA is TGTGCCAGCAGTTACTCGGGGGCTGACACCGGGGAGCTGTTTTTT.

This chain uses TRBV28 with TRBJ1-1; D possibly corresponds to TRBD1 (5 bases). Germline V gene data show CDR1 as MDHEN and CDR2 as SYDVKM. The length of the CDR3 is 17 residues. V was cut by 2 bases and J by 2 bases, with 18 bases left in between. CDR3 in DNA: TGTGCCAGCAGTTTAGGAGGACCCTCAAGGGGAAACACTGAAGCTTTCTTT. Translated: CASSLGGPSRGNTEAFF.

This chain uses TRBV15 with TRBJ1-2; no clear D gene. Germline V CDR1 and CDR2: LNHNV, YYDKDF (reference sequence). CDR3 size: 12 residues. Trimming cost V 5 bases and J 5 bases, with 9 bases left between them. The CDR3 nucleotides read TGTGCCACCAGCCGGCCGGAGTATGGCTACACCTTC. Encoded protein: CATSRPEYGYTF.

In nucleotides, the CDR3 is TGCGCCAGCAGCCCTGGGGCCGCCACAGATACGCAGTATTTT. Protein: CASSPGAATDTQYF. The chain combines TRBV5-1 with TRBJ2-3; perhaps TRBD1 as D (5 bases). This CDR3 is 14 amino acids long. Germline loops: CDR1 SGHRS, CDR2 YFSETQ. V was cut by 4 bases and J by 2 bases, with 11 bases left in between.

V is TRBV30 and J is TRBJ2-1; 7 bases agree with TRBD1. Germline V gene lookup returns CDR1 GTSNPN and CDR2 SVGIG (reference sequence). V was pared by 2 bases and J by 11 bases, with 12 bases of the junction left unmatched. The CDR3 spans 14 residues. The CDR3 reads CAWSPGNRGVKQFF. In DNA form, the CDR3 reads TGTGCCTGGAGTCCCGGCAACAGGGGCGTTAAGCAGTTCTTC.

The V and J genes are TRBV7-2 and TRBJ1-1; D perhaps matches TRBD1 (6 bases). Germline V gene sequence: CDR1 SGHTA, CDR2 FQGNSA. Trimming took 6 bases from V and 2 from J, leaving 22 bases between them. The CDR3 totals 17 residues. The chain's CDR3 is CASRAGGGLLYNTEAFF. The CDR3 DNA reads as TGTGCCAGCAGAGCCGGAGGGGGGCTATTATATAACACTGAAGCTTTCTTT. Complete variable domain (other parts from reference TRBV7-2 and TRBJ1-1): GAGVSQSPSNKVTEKGKDVELRCDPISGHTALYWYRQSLGQGLEFLIYFQGNSAPDKSGLPSDRFSAERTGGSVSTLTIQRTQQEDSAVYLCASRAGGGLLYNTEAFFGQGTRLTVV.

This clone has more than one count but fewer than ten. The rearrangement links TRBV11-3 to TRBJ2-7; D is perhaps TRBD1 (6 bases). Germline V gene data show CDR1 as SGHNT and CDR2 as YENEEA. The V end was cut by 5 bases, the J end by 3 bases, with 17 bases between. CDR3 size: 15 residues. CDR3 nucleotides: TGTGCCAGCAGCCCACGCAGGGGAAGCGGCTACGAGCAGTACTTC. Amino acid sequence: CASSPRRGSGYEQYF.

The chain employs TRBV15 and TRBJ2-3; possibly TRBD1 for D (7 bases). The V end lost 0 bases, the J end lost 1 base, and 11 bases lay between the germline ends. CDR3 length: 16 amino acids. Germline V CDR1 and CDR2: LNHNV, YYDKDF (reference sequence). This CDR3 is CATSRDGGGGTDTQYF. The CDR3 coding sequence is TGTGCCACCAGCAGAGATGGAGGGGGCGGCACAGATACGCAGTATTTT.

This chain joins TRBV24-1 and TRBJ2-3, with D tentatively TRBD1 or TRBD2 (5 bases each). Germline V gives CDR1 KGHDR, CDR2 SFDVKD. This CDR3 has 16 amino acids. V lost 3 bases, J lost 3 bases, and 15 bases lay in between. The CDR3 is CATSDTGTQDTDTQYF. Here the CDR3 DNA reads TGTGCCACCAGTGATACCGGGACGCAGGATACAGATACGCAGTATTTT.

This sequence joins TRBV4-3 and TRBJ1-3; no reliable D call. Trimming removed 0 bases at V and 4 bases at J, with 10 bases between. The CDR3 contains 15 residues. Germline V gene data show CDR1 as LGHNA and CDR2 as YSLEER. The CDR3 coding sequence is TGCGCCAGCAGCCAAGATCAAACAATGGGAAACACCATATATTTT. This translates into CASSQDQTMGNTIYF.

This clone was counted a few times. This rearrangement joins TRBV6-4 to TRBJ1-1; D is perhaps TRBD1 (6 bases). V was cut by 4 bases and J by 8 bases, with 8 bases left in between. This CDR3 comprises 11 residues. Germline V CDR1 and CDR2: MRHNA, SNTAGT. DNA for the CDR3: TGTGCCAGCAGTGCCGGGACAGAAGCTTTCTTT. Translating it yields CASSAGTEAFF.

The V and J genes are TRBV10-2 and TRBJ1-6; D possibly corresponds to TRBD1 (6 bases). Looked up from germline, CDR1 is WSHSY and CDR2 is SAAADI. V was pared by 5 bases and J by 2 bases, with 16 bases between. The CDR3 is 17 residues long. The CDR3 spells CASSFLRGKTYNSPLHF. Here the CDR3 DNA reads TGCGCCAGCAGTTTTCTCAGGGGAAAGACCTATAATTCACCCCTCCACTTT.

This chain joins TRBV14 and TRBJ2-3; D is unresolved. Germline loops: CDR1 SGHDN, CDR2 FVKESK. V was shortened by 0 bases and J by 4 bases, with 14 bases between the two germline ends. This CDR3 region has 16 residues. CDR3 DNA sequence: TGTGCCAGCAGCCAAGAGAGTCCTCAGTGGGCAGATACGCAGTATTTT. It encodes CASSQESPQWADTQYF.

The rearrangement joins TRBV30 to TRBJ2-1; TRBD1 aligns across 7 bases. Germline-derived CDR1 and CDR2 are GTSNPN and SVGIG (reference sequence). CDR3 length: 15 residues. V lost 0 bases to trimming and J lost 2 bases; unmatched junction nucleotides: 4. The CDR3 region has the DNA TGTGCCTGGAGTGTACTTACAGGGGCCTACAATGAGCAGTTCTTC. Translating it yields CAWSVLTGAYNEQFF.

The chain employs TRBV14 and TRBJ1-1; a possible D gene is TRBD1 (5 bases). The germline gives CDR1 SGHDN, CDR2 FVKESK. V lost 4 bases and J lost 2, with 17 bases in between. The CDR3 spans 16 residues. This chain's CDR3 is CASSPLGGVINTEAFF. CDR3 nucleotides: TGTGCCAGCAGCCCTTTGGGGGGGGTTATAAACACTGAAGCTTTCTTT.

The V call is TRBV6-2 or TRBV6-3, the J call TRBJ2-5, with 7 bases fitting TRBD2. Germline values: CDR1 MNHEY, CDR2 SVGEGT. With V trimmed by 5 bases and J by 5 bases, 11 bases remained unmatched. The CDR3 totals 15 residues. As DNA, the CDR3 is TGTGCCAGCAGTCCCCCCTACGGGGGGAGGGAGACCCAGTACTTC. This encodes CASSPPYGGRETQYF.

The chain is built from TRBV9 and TRBJ1-5; tentatively, D is TRBD1 (5 bases). This CDR3 region has 15 residues. Germline V lookup: CDR1 SGDLS, CDR2 YYNGEE. Trimming took 0 bases from V and 10 from J, leaving 17 bases between them. The DNA for the CDR3 is TGTGCCAGCAGCGTAGTCGGCGAGCTGGGGCAACCCCAGCATTTT. This translates into CASSVVGELGQPQHF.

The chain carries TRBV7-2 and TRBJ1-2; no reliable D call. The CDR3 is 14 residues long. Germline CDR1 reads SGHTA; CDR2 reads FQGNSA. V was cut by 2 bases and J by 4 bases, with 11 bases left in between. The CDR3 bases are TGTGCCAGCAGCTTAATCGGGAGAAGCTATGGCTACACCTTC. This codes for CASSLIGRSYGYTF.

V and J are TRBV7-8 and TRBJ1-5, with a weak D call TRBD1 (6 bases). The germline gives CDR1 SGHVS, CDR2 FQNEAQ. This CDR3 region has 16 residues. V was clipped by 4 bases and J by 0 bases, with 13 bases between them. The CDR3 spells CASSSGGGYSNQPQHF. DNA of the CDR3: TGTGCCAGCAGCTCGGGGGGCGGGTATAGCAATCAGCCCCAGCATTTT. Based on the CDR3 plus reference TRBV7-8 and TRBJ1-5, the full variable domain is GAGVSQSPRYKVAKRGQDVALRCDPISGHVSLFWYQQALGQGPEFLTYFQNEAQLDKSGLPSDRFFAERPEGSVSTLKIQRTQQEDSAVYLCASSSGGGYSNQPQHFGDGTRLSIL.

This chain uses TRBV7-8 with TRBJ1-3; no definite D call. Germline CDR1 SGHVS, CDR2 FQNEAQ. The length of the CDR3 is 17 residues. V dropped 1 base and J dropped 1 base, with 14 bases sitting between them. CDR3: CASSLEVSVASGNTIYF. DNA for the CDR3: TGTGCCAGCAGCTTAGAGGTCAGCGTAGCTTCTGGAAACACCATATATTTT. Based on the CDR3 plus reference TRBV7-8 and TRBJ1-3, the full variable domain is GAGVSQSPRYKVAKRGQDVALRCDPISGHVSLFWYQQALGQGPEFLTYFQNEAQLDKSGLPSDRFFAERPEGSVSTLKIQRTQQEDSAVYLCASSLEVSVASGNTIYFGEGSWLTVV.